This T cell receptor (beta chain) stems from a study of monozygotic twins with inflammatory bowel disease. Study-level findings and limits: Telling apart the different T cell subtypes was not possible.

This CDR3 is 14 amino acids long. The V gene's germline CDR1 is SGHAT and CDR2 FQNNGV. Following a re-call of the 5' RACE reads, TCRdb has one entry per CDR3 protein and lacks DNA. This listing includes 200,000 to 250,000 distinct CDR3 sequences. Worth noting for this clonotype: Antigen: not known.

The sequence came from a human donor with ulcerative colitis or Crohn's disease, or a healthy co-twin of an affected twin (not recorded which). The sample comprised blood. V usage is TRBV11-2 and J usage is TRBJ2-1; TCRdb outputs TRBD1, but without DNA this stays unchecked. The CDR3 is CASKRDRVDNEQFF.